These 28 T cell receptor beta chains came from one sample sequenced in a study of blood T cell repertoires in COVID-19. Method: immunoSEQ multiplex PCR; TCRdb's copy keeps in-frame clones and lacks some. The table has around 80,000 clones, roughly 80% seen once. The sample taken for sequencing was peripheral blood. These receptor sequences come from a man aged 45 to 65 with COVID-19, enrolled during active disease.

The rearrangement links TRBV18 to TRBJ1-6; TRBD1 matches at 8 bases. The V segment lost 3 bases and the J segment 10 bases; nucleotides outside the gene matches: 2. The CDR3 is 13 amino acids. The germline gives CDR1 KGHSH, CDR2 LQKENI. CDR3 protein: CASSPDRESPLHF. DNA of the CDR3: TGTGCCAGCTCACCGGACAGGGAATCACCCCTCCACTTT.

The chain carries TRBV5-6 and TRBJ2-7, with D possibly TRBD1 on 6 matching bases. The CDR3 covers 16 residues. V was clipped by 4 bases and J by 5 bases, with 22 bases between them. Germline values: CDR1 SGHDT, CDR2 YYEEEE. The CDR3 region has the DNA TGTGCCAGCAGCCGCACTTCAACAGGGTTCTATGACGAGCAGTACTTC. Protein sequence: CASSRTSTGFYDEQYF.

The rearrangement links TRBV28 to TRBJ1-2; D ambiguous. Looked up from germline, CDR1 is MDHEN and CDR2 is SYDVKM. The CDR3 contains 12 residues. The V end was cut by 10 bases, the J end by 0 bases, with 9 bases between. CDR3 nucleotides: TGTGCCAACGAGCATGCTAACTATGGCTACACCTTC. This translates into CANEHANYGYTF.

This clone has only a few counts. The chain employs TRBV27 and TRBJ1-4; D gene uncertain. The CDR3 has 14 residues. Germline CDR1 MNHEY, CDR2 SMNVEV (reference sequence). Trimming cost V 9 bases and J 0 bases, with 11 bases left between them. The CDR3, as DNA: TGTGCCAGTAGCAACCGAGCAACTAATGAAAAACTGTTTTTT. As protein: CASSNRATNEKLFF.

V is TRBV6-5 and J is TRBJ1-5; 7 positions agree with TRBD1. The CDR3 consists of 14 residues. CDR1 MNHEY and CDR2 SVGAGI come from the germline V gene. Trimming took 6 bases from V and 3 from J; bases not matched to a gene: 5. In DNA form, the CDR3 reads TGTGCCAGCAGCGACAGGGTATTCAATCAGCCCCAGCATTTT. It codes for CASSDRVFNQPQHF.

V usage is TRBV4-1 and J usage is TRBJ1-1; no definite D call. Trimming shortened V by 4 bases and J by 4 bases, and 10 bases separated the two germline ends. Germline CDR1 is MGHRA and CDR2 is YSYEKL. This CDR3 is 13 amino acids long. CDR3 region: CASSRGASTEAFF. The CDR3 DNA sequence: TGCGCCAGCAGCCGAGGAGCTAGCACTGAAGCTTTCTTT.

The chain links TRBV6-6 to TRBJ2-7; possibly TRBD1 for D (6 bases). With 6 bases removed from V and 1 base from J, the gap between germline ends came to 19 bases. CDR3 length equals 16 residues. Germline V gives CDR1 MNHNY, CDR2 SVGAGI (reference sequence). The DNA for the CDR3 is TGTGCCAGCAGCCCGACGAGCTTGGACAGTTCCTACGAGCAGTACTTC. Its translation: CASSPTSLDSSYEQYF.

The genes are TRBV19 and TRBJ1-5; no firm D call. Germline CDR1 is LNHDA and CDR2 is SQIVND (reference sequence). Trimming stripped 5 bases from V and 7 bases from J, with 12 bases between. The CDR3 is 13 amino acids. DNA of the CDR3: TGTGCCAGTAGTGAGGGTCGAGAACAGCCCCAGCATTTT. It specifies CASSEGREQPQHF.

This chain uses TRBV6-5 with TRBJ1-1, with D perhaps TRBD1 (5 bases). V was pared by 7 bases and J by 2 bases, with 14 bases between. Germline loops: CDR1 MNHEY, CDR2 SVGAGI. This CDR3 region has 14 residues. The CDR3 sequence: CASNNNRKNTEAFF. As DNA, the CDR3 is TGTGCCAGCAATAATAACAGGAAAAACACTGAAGCTTTCTTT.

The rearrangement links TRBV27 to TRBJ2-3, with D maybe TRBD1 (6 bases). Trimming took off 2 bases at V and 5 bases at J, with 14 bases between the two ends. The CDR3 is 15 amino acids. CDR1 is MNHEY and CDR2 is SMNVEV in the germline V gene (reference sequence). The CDR3, as DNA: TGTGCCAGCAGTTTAAACGGGGCAGGGGAAGATACGCAGTATTTT. Translating gives CASSLNGAGEDTQYF.

The chain has TRBV5-8 and TRBJ2-7, with a weak D call TRBD2 (7 bases). This CDR3 region has 17 residues. From germline, CDR1 is SGHTS and CDR2 YDEGEE. The V gene lost 1 base and the J gene lost 0 bases, with 17 bases spanning the gap. The CDR3 bases are TGTGCCAGCAGCTTGTTAGTTCGCGGGGGCTTCTCCTACGAGCAGTACTTC. This gives the protein CASSLLVRGGFSYEQYF.

The J gene is TRBJ1-1, the V gene TRBV5-1, with TRBD1 matching over 9 bases. The germline V gene encodes CDR1 SGHRS and CDR2 YFSETQ. The CDR3 loop spans 13 amino acids. Unmatched junction bases numbered 0, after V lost 3 bases and J lost 3 bases. CDR3: CASSWTGDTEAFF. Written as DNA, the CDR3 is TGCGCCAGCAGCTGGACAGGGGACACTGAAGCTTTCTTT. Drawing the rest from reference TRBV5-1 and TRBJ1-1, the complete variable domain is KAGVTQTPRYLIKTRGQQVTLSCSPISGHRSVSWYQQTPGQGLQFLFEYFSETQRNKGNFPGRFSGRQFSNSRSEMNVSTLELGDSALYLCASSWTGDTEAFFGQGTRLTVV.

This sequence joins TRBV28 and TRBJ1-2; TRBD1 might be the D (5 bases). There are 13 residues in the CDR3. Germline V gene data show CDR1 as MDHEN and CDR2 as SYDVKM. V lost 7 bases and J lost 2, with 11 bases in between. CDR3 nucleotide sequence: TGTGCCAGCACCTTCGGACAAAACTATGGCTACACCTTC. Translation gives CASTFGQNYGYTF.

This chain connects TRBV3-1 (or the pseudogene TRBV3-2) to TRBJ1-6; a weak D match, TRBD1 (5 bases). The germline V and J ends were trimmed by 4 bases and 8 bases, with 12 bases remaining between them. The germline gives CDR1 LGHDT, CDR2 YNNKEL (reference sequence). The length of the CDR3 is 14 residues. The CDR3 here is CASSLSQGYSPLHF. Here the CDR3 DNA reads TGTGCCAGCAGCCTTTCCCAGGGCTATTCACCCCTCCACTTT.

The chain is built from TRBV18 and TRBJ2-5; D ambiguous. The CDR3 has 15 amino acids. Germline V gene sequence: CDR1 KGHSH, CDR2 LQKENI. Trimming stripped 0 bases from V and 1 base from J, with 9 bases between. CDR3 loop: CASSPPGQVQETQYF. In DNA, the CDR3 is TGTGCCAGCTCACCACCGGGTCAGGTCCAAGAGACCCAGTACTTC.

The chain employs TRBV3-1 (or the pseudogene TRBV3-2) and TRBJ2-1; D not certain. CDR1 and CDR2 (germline): LGHDT, YNNKEL (reference sequence). The CDR3 loop spans 16 amino acids. V lost 3 bases and J 4 bases, leaving 16 bases between the germline ends. CDR3 loop: CASSHPSPIQYNEQFF. Here the CDR3 DNA reads TGTGCCAGCAGCCACCCCTCGCCTATCCAATACAATGAGCAGTTCTTC.

This clone was seen more than once but under ten times. J is TRBJ1-2 and V is TRBV27; possible D gene TRBD1, 5 bases. This CDR3 region has 14 residues. Germline CDR1 reads MNHEY; CDR2 reads SMNVEV (reference sequence). Trimming took off 3 bases at V and 2 bases at J, with 10 bases between the two ends. In DNA, the CDR3 is TGTGCCAGCAGTTTCGGCCGGGGGAACTATGGCTACACCTTC. Translating it yields CASSFGRGNYGYTF.

The rearrangement uses TRBV19 and TRBJ2-2; 9 bases are shared with TRBD1. Unmatched junction bases numbered 3, after V lost 7 bases and J lost 3 bases. This CDR3 region has 14 residues. In germline, CDR1 is LNHDA, CDR2 SQIVND (reference sequence). The CDR3 protein is CASKRTGDTGELFF. The DNA for the CDR3 is TGTGCCAGTAAAAGGACAGGGGACACCGGGGAGCTGTTTTTT.

The chain combines TRBV30 with TRBJ1-2; 9 bases align to TRBD1. Losses at the gene ends were 7 bases for V and 7 bases for J; bases not matched to a gene: 10. This CDR3 has 13 amino acids. CDR1 is GTSNPN and CDR2 is SVGIG in the germline V gene (reference sequence). The CDR3 here is CALSTGGLGGYTF. The DNA of the CDR3 is TGTGCCTTGTCGACAGGGGGTTTAGGTGGCTACACCTTC.

In its sample, this clone was seen a few times. The CDR3 DNA sequence: TGTGCCAGCAGCTCCTCTAGCGGTACCTACGAGCAGTACTTC. It encodes CASSSSSGTYEQYF. The chain couples TRBV7-2 to TRBJ2-7; 7 nucleotides agree with TRBD2. CDR3 length: 14 amino acids. Germline trimming cut 4 bases from V and 2 bases from J; bases unmatched to any gene: 5. Germline V gene sequence: CDR1 SGHTA, CDR2 FQGNSA.

The chain recombines TRBV24-1 with TRBJ2-2; 8 bases are shared with TRBD2. From germline, CDR1 is KGHDR and CDR2 SFDVKD. J lost 1 base, V lost 7 bases, and 4 bases had no gene match. The CDR3 spans 15 residues. Written as DNA, the CDR3 is TGTGCCACCAGGGGGCTAGCGGGGAACACCGGGGAGCTGTTTTTT. Encoded protein: CATRGLAGNTGELFF.

This clone was counted ten times or more. The chain is built from TRBV11-2 and TRBJ2-7; D is possibly TRBD2 (5 bases). Germline CDR1 and CDR2: SGHAT and FQNNGV. V was trimmed by 5 bases and J by 0 bases, leaving 20 bases between them. This CDR3 contains 17 residues. This chain's CDR3 is CASSPRWEITSSYEQYF. The CDR3, as DNA: TGTGCCAGCAGCCCCCGGTGGGAGATAACGAGCTCCTACGAGCAGTACTTC.

The V call is TRBV6-5, the J call TRBJ1-6; 8 bases match TRBD1. Per the germline V gene, CDR1 is MNHEY and CDR2 is SVGAGI. The CDR3 totals 14 residues. With 6 bases clipped from V and 8 bases from J, the junction kept 6 bases outside the gene matches. CDR3 in DNA: TGTGCCAGCAGCGCAGACAGGGGCTATTCACCCCTCCACTTT. This codes for CASSADRGYSPLHF.

The genes are TRBV9 and TRBJ2-1; TRBD1 agrees at 8 bases. In germline, CDR1 is SGDLS, CDR2 YYNGEE. This CDR3 has 15 residues. J was trimmed by 6 bases and V by 2 bases; bases with no gene match: 7. The CDR3 protein is CASSVLHGQGNEQFF. The CDR3 DNA is TGTGCCAGCAGCGTCCTCCACGGACAGGGCAATGAGCAGTTCTTC.

This rearrangement joins TRBV7-9 to TRBJ2-2; 7 bases line up with TRBD1. After removal of 5 bases from V and 0 bases from J, the junction contained 9 bases not matched to a gene. CDR1 SEHNR and CDR2 FQNEAQ come from the germline V gene (reference sequence). CDR3 length: 17 amino acids. The CDR3 loop is CASSRRSGTANTGELFF. The DNA of the CDR3 is TGTGCCAGCAGCCGCCGTTCCGGGACAGCGAACACCGGGGAGCTGTTTTTT.

This clone was recorded only once. The rearrangement links TRBV5-4 to TRBJ2-2, with 8 bases that match TRBD2. Germline loops: CDR1 SGHNT, CDR2 YYREEE (reference sequence). This CDR3 is built from 16 residues. J lost 4 bases, V lost 4 bases, and 9 bases had no gene match. The CDR3 loop is CASSPGTSRSTGELFF. As DNA, the CDR3 is TGTGCCAGCAGCCCCGGGACTAGTCGCTCCACCGGGGAGCTGTTTTTT.

This chain connects TRBV6-1 to TRBJ2-1; 8 positions agree with TRBD2. J lost 5 bases, V lost 2 bases, and 5 bases had no gene match. The CDR3 covers 15 residues. The germline V gene has CDR1 MNHNS and CDR2 SASEGT. CDR3 residues: CASSEPGLGDNEQFF. The CDR3 bases are TGTGCCAGCAGTGAACCGGGACTAGGGGACAATGAGCAGTTCTTC.

This clone occurred many times. The chain couples TRBV27 to TRBJ2-2, with 10 bases lining up with TRBD1. The CDR3 is made up of 18 amino acids. Germline values: CDR1 MNHEY, CDR2 SMNVEV (reference sequence). The V segment lost 4 bases and the J segment 4 bases; nucleotides outside the gene matches: 12. CDR3 DNA: TGTGCCAGCAGTTCCACTCTGCGACAGGGGGCGGGCACCGGGGAGCTGTTTTTT. Residues: CASSSTLRQGAGTGELFF.